Listed here is a single TCR beta chain. Its antigen target is currently unknown. No per-base quality is available; no much larger clone lies one base away. The library was generated by the immunoSEQ multiplex PCR assay. Imported from immuneACCESS, the table was reduced by TCRdb to in-frame sequences with V and J called. These copies leave out some clones; in studies compared against another copy, an unresolved V gene accounts for under half, and the cause of the remainder is not known. Counted in this sample were roughly 75,000 clones; 85% to 95% of them appeared once. The ten largest clones add up to just over 2.5% of the sample. From the germline V gene (reference sequence), CDR1 is LNHDA and CDR2 is SQIVND. From its cysteine to its phenylalanine, the CDR3 spans 14 amino acids. Only the CDR3 portion is preserved as DNA: 42 bases, with reading frame beginning at the first base. Trimming at the junction amounts to 3 bases on V and 5 bases on J, and the germline ends lie 11 bases apart.

This sample was included in a study of T cell changes during pregnancy in multiple sclerosis (dated by TCRdb to the late 2010s). Notes on the research overall: Changes in the T cell repertoire over the course of pregnancy were examined in this study in women with multiple sclerosis.

This material consisted of peripheral blood, taken after pregnancy. This TCR came from a female donor in good health, enrolled as a control in a pregnancy study. The receptor chain draws on TRBV19 and TRBJ1-5, and TRBD1 may be the D gene, going by 6 matching bases. The DNA reads TGTGCCAGTAGTATCAGGCCAGGGGATCAGCCCCAGCATTTT. Its translation reads: CASSIRPGDQPQHF.